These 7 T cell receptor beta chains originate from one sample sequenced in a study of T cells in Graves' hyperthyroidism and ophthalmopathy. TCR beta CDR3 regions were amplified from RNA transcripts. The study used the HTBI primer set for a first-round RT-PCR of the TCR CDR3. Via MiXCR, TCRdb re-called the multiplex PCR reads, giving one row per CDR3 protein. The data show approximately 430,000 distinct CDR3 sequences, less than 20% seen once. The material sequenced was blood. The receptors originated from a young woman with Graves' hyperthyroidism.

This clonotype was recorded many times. The CDR3 region is CASSDLQNNSPLHF. The CDR3 nucleotides are TGTGCCAGCAGTGATTTGCAAAATAATTCACCCCTCCACTTT. This sequence joins TRBV6-1 and TRBJ1-6; D ambiguous. Germline V gene lookup returns CDR1 MNHNS and CDR2 SASEGT. The ends were cut back, 3 bases at V and 5 bases at J, with 8 bases in the middle. The length of the CDR3 is 14 residues.

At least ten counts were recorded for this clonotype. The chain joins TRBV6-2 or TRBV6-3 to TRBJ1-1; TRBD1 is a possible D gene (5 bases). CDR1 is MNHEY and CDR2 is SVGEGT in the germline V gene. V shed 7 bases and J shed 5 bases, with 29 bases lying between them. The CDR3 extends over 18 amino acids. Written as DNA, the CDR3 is TGTGCCAGCACCGTGAGCCGACAGCGTGTGGGTAATTGGACTGAAGCTTTCTTT. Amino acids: CASTVSRQRVGNWTEAFF.

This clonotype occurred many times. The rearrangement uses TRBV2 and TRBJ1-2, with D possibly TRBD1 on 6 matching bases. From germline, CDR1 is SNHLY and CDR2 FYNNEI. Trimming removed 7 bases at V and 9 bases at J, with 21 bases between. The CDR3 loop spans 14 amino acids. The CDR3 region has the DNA TGTGCCAGCACGTGGGGGAGCCCGGGGGACAGCTACACCTTC. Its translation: CASTWGSPGDSYTF.

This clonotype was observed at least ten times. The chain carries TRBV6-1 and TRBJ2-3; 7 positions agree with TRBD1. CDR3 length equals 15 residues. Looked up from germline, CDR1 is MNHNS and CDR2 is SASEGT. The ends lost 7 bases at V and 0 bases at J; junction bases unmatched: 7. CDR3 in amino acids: CASTRTGFSTDTQYF. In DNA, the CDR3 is TGTGCCAGCACCAGGACAGGCTTTAGCACAGATACGCAGTATTTT.

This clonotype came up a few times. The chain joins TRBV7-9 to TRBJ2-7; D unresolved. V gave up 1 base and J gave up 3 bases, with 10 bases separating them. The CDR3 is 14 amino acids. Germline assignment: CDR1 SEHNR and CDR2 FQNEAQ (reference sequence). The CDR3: CASSLGVGNYEQYF. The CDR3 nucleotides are TGTGCCAGCAGCTTAGGGGTGGGGAACTACGAGCAGTACTTC.

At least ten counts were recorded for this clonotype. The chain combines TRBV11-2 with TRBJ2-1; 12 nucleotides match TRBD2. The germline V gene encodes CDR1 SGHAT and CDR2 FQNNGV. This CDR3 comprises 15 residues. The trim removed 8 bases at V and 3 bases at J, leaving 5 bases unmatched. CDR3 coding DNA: TGTGCCAGCTACAGGACTAGCGGGGACTACAATGAGCAGTTCTTC. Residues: CASYRTSGDYNEQFF. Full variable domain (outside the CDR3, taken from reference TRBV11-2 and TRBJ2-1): EAGVAQSPRYKIIEKRQSVAFWCNPISGHATLYWYQQILGQGPKLLIQFQNNGVVDDSQLPKDRFSAERLKGVDSTLKIQPAKLEDSAVYLCASYRTSGDYNEQFFGPGTRLTVL.

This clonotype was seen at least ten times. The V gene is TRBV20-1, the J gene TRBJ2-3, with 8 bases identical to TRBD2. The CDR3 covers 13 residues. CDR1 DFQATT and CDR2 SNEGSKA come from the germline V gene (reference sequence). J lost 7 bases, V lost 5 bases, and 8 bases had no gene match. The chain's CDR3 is CSARRGLGHTQYF. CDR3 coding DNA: TGCAGTGCTCGGAGGGGACTAGGGCATACGCAGTATTTT.